Below, one TCR beta chain is given with its context. Germline V gene lookup returns CDR1 MNHEY and CDR2 SVGAGI. Between the trimmed V and J ends, which lost 6 bases and 9 bases, there was a span of 12 bases. This CDR3 has 11 residues. Expressed TCRB transcripts were sequenced after all isolated RNA was converted to cDNA. TCRdb's table, derived via immunoSEQ multiplex PCR, lists solely in-frame clones and lacks some. The top ten hold under 0.04% of the sample, which has 390,000 or so clones, over 11% seen once. The record originates from a study of beta chain features in type 1 diabetes. This TCR was sampled from a young man in good health. Specimen: naive CD4+ T cells from blood. The chain couples TRBV6-5 to TRBJ2-7, with D perhaps matching TRBD2 (5 bases). The chain's CDR3 is CASSGMTGQYF. The DNA for the CDR3 is TGTGCCAGCAGCGGGATGACGGGGCAGTACTTC.